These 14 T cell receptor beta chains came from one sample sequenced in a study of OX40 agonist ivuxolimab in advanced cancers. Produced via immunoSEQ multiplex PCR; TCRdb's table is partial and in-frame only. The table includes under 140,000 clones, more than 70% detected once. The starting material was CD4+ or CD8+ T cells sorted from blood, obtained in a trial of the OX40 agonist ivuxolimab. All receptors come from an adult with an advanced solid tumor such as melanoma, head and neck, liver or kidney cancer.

The CDR3 protein is CASSIRPGPTEAFF. The CDR3 bases are TGTGCCAGTAGTATTCGTCCAGGGCCCACTGAAGCTTTCTTT. J is TRBJ1-1 and V is TRBV19, with D possibly matching TRBD1 (5 bases). V lost 3 bases and J lost 4, with 12 bases in between. Germline V lookup: CDR1 LNHDA, CDR2 SQIVND (reference sequence). The CDR3 is 14 amino acids.

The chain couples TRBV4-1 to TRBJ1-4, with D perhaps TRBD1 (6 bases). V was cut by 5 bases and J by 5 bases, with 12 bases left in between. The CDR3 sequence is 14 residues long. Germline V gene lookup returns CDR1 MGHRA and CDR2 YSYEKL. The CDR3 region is CASSITGRNEKLFF. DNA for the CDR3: TGCGCCAGCAGCATAACAGGGAGAAATGAAAAACTGTTTTTT.

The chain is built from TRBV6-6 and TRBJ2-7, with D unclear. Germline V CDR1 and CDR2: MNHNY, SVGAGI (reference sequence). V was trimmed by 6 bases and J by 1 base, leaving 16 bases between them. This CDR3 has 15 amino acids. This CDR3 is CASSARAGPSYEQYF. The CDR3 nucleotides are TGTGCCAGCAGCGCCCGGGCCGGGCCTTCCTACGAGCAGTACTTC.

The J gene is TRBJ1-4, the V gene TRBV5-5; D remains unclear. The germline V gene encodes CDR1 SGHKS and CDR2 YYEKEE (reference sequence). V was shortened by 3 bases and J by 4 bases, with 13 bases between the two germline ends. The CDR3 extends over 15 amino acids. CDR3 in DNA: TGTGCCAGCAGCTCGCGGACGGTTAATAATGAAAAACTGTTTTTT. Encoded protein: CASSSRTVNNEKLFF.

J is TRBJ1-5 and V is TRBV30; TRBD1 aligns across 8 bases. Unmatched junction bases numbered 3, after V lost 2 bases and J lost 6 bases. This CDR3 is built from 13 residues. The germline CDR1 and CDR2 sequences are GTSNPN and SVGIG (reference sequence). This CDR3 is CAWSTDRAQPQHF. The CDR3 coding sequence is TGTGCCTGGAGTACGGACAGGGCTCAGCCCCAGCATTTT.

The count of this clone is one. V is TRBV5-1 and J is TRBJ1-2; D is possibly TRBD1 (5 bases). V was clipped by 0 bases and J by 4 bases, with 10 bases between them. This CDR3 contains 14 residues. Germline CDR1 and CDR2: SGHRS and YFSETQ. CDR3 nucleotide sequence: TGCGCCAGCAGCTTGGAACAGGCGGTCTATGGCTACACCTTC. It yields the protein CASSLEQAVYGYTF.

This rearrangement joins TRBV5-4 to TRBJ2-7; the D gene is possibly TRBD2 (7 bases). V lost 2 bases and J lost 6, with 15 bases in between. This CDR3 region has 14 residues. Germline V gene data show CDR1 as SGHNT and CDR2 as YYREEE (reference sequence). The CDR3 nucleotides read TGTGCCAGCAGCTTTGGCGGGGGCCTCGGCGAGCAGTACTTC. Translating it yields CASSFGGGLGEQYF. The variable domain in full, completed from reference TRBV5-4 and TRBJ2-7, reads ETGVTQSPTHLIKTRGQQVTLRCSSQSGHNTVSWYQQALGQGPQFIFQYYREEENGRGNFPPRFSGLQFPNYSSELNVNALELDDSALYLCASSFGGGLGEQYFGPGTRLTVT.

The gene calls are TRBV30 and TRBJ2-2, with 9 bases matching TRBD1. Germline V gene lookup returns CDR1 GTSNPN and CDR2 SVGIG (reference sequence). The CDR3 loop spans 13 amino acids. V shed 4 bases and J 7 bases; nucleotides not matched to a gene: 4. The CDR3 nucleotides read TGTGCCTGGACCCGGGACAGGGACGGGGAGCTGTTTTTT. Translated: CAWTRDRDGELFF.

CDR3 protein: CASSLVPGEASPLHF. The CDR3 DNA reads as TGTGCCAGCAGCTTAGTTCCAGGGGAAGCATCACCCCTCCACTTT. The chain couples TRBV7-9 to TRBJ1-6; the D gene is possibly TRBD1 (6 bases). The V gene's germline CDR1 is SEHNR and CDR2 FQNEAQ (reference sequence). This CDR3 region has 15 residues. With 1 base removed from V and 10 bases from J, the gap between germline ends came to 14 bases.

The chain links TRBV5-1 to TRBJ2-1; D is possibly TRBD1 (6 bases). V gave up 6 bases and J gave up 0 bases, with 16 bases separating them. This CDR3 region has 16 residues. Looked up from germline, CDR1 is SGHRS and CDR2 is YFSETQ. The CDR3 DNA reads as TGCGCCAGCACCCTTGGACAGAGCCGCTCCTACAATGAGCAGTTCTTC. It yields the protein CASTLGQSRSYNEQFF.

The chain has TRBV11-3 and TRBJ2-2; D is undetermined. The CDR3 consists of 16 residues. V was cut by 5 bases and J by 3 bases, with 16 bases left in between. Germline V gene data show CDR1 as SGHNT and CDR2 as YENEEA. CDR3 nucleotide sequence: TGTGCCAGCAGCCTGAAAGGGTGGCTCGACACCGGGGAGCTGTTTTTT. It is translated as CASSLKGWLDTGELFF.

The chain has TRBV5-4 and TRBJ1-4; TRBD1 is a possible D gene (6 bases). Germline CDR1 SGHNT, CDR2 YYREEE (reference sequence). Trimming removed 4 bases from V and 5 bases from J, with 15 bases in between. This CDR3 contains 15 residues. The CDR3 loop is CASSPTGGLNEKLFF. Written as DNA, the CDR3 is TGTGCCAGCAGCCCGACAGGCGGACTAAATGAAAAACTGTTTTTT.

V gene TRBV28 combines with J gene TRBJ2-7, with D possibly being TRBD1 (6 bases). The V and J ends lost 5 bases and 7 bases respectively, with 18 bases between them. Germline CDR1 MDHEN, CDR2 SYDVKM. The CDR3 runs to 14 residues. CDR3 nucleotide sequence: TGTGCCAGCAGTCGACAGGCCGATCCGGGGGAGCAGTACTTC. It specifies CASSRQADPGEQYF.

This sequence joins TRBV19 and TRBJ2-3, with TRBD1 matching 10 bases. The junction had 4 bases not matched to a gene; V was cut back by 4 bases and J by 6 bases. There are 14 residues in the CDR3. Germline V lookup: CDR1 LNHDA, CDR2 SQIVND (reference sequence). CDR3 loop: CASSKDRGFDTQYF. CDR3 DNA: TGTGCCAGTAGTAAGGACAGGGGGTTCGATACGCAGTATTTT.